A single sample is the source of the 25 T cell receptor beta chains below, sequenced in a study of shared clonotypes between healthy human individuals (dated by TCRdb to about 2020). Libraries were prepared through the immunoSEQ multiplex PCR assay. TCRdb mirrors the immuneACCESS table, restricted to in-frame sequences. Some clones are absent from its copies; in checked studies, under half trace to an unresolved V gene, and the reason for the others is unknown. This sample is represented by some 1 million clones; around 75% of them were singletons. In total, the top ten clones hold approximately 1.5% of the sample. The sample was memory CD4+ T cells sorted from blood. In light of the paper, this sample's cell subset or site label describes: CD45RA-negative fraction. These receptor sequences come from a man younger than 35 in good health.

The genes are TRBV7-9 and TRBJ2-5; D is unclear. The CDR3 loop spans 14 amino acids. V was pared by 5 bases and J by 1 base, with 11 bases between. CDR1 and CDR2 (germline): SEHNR, FQNEAQ (reference sequence). As DNA, the CDR3 is TGTGCCAGCAGCCGCTCATACGGCCAAGAGACCCAGTACTTC. Its translation is CASSRSYGQETQYF.

V gene TRBV7-2 combines with J gene TRBJ2-7, with 10 nucleotides matching TRBD1. The CDR3 is 14 residues long. The J segment lost 4 bases and the V segment lost 4 bases, leaving 4 bases of the junction unmatched. CDR1 SGHTA and CDR2 FQGNSA come from the germline V gene. This CDR3 reads CASSWDRGPYEQYF. The CDR3 nucleotides are TGTGCCAGCAGCTGGGACAGGGGACCTTACGAGCAGTACTTC.

This clone was detected only once. The chain employs TRBV25-1 and TRBJ1-2, with D uncertain. The V end was cut by 4 bases, the J end by 7 bases, with 16 bases between. The V gene's germline CDR1 is MGHDK and CDR2 SYGVNS. This CDR3 comprises 14 residues. CDR3 DNA sequence: TGTGCCAGCAGTGCCGGCAACACAGTACGTGGCTACACCTTC. Amino acid sequence: CASSAGNTVRGYTF.

V and J are TRBV18 and TRBJ1-5, with unresolved D. The V end was cut by 7 bases, the J end by 1 base, with 8 bases between. The CDR3 covers 13 residues. CDR1 and CDR2 (germline): KGHSH, LQKENI. This chain's CDR3 is CASCDRSNQPQHF. CDR3 coding DNA: TGTGCCAGCTGCGACCGCAGCAATCAGCCCCAGCATTTT.

The J gene is TRBJ1-3, the V gene TRBV9, with a weak D call TRBD1 (5 bases). V was clipped by 4 bases and J by 0 bases, with 20 bases between them. The germline V gene encodes CDR1 SGDLS and CDR2 YYNGEE. The length of the CDR3 is 18 residues. The CDR3 DNA reads TGTGCCAGCAGCCAAGCCCCTCTGGGGCTGACCTCTGGAAACACCATATATTTT. This translates into CASSQAPLGLTSGNTIYF.

V gene TRBV2 combines with J gene TRBJ1-5, with a weak D call TRBD1 (5 bases). Germline V CDR1 and CDR2: SNHLY, FYNNEI. V lost 6 bases and J lost 0, with 15 bases in between. The CDR3 extends over 16 amino acids. The CDR3 coding sequence is TGTGCCAGCAGGGGGCAGGGAACTAATAGCAATCAGCCCCAGCATTTT. Amino acids: CASRGQGTNSNQPQHF.

The V gene is TRBV10-3, the J gene TRBJ1-4; 10 nucleotides line up with TRBD1. The CDR3 sequence is 17 residues long. Unmatched junction bases numbered 5, after V lost 4 bases and J lost 0 bases. Germline V CDR1 and CDR2: ENHRY, SYGVKD. The CDR3 loop is CAISGQGAGATNEKLFF. The CDR3 nucleotides are TGTGCCATCAGTGGACAGGGGGCCGGAGCAACTAATGAAAAACTGTTTTTT.

This clone was seen a handful of times. The chain has TRBV5-1 and TRBJ1-1; a possible D gene is TRBD1 (6 bases). Germline loops: CDR1 SGHRS, CDR2 YFSETQ. This CDR3 has 15 amino acids. V shed 0 bases and J shed 4 bases, with 13 bases lying between them. The CDR3 bases are TGCGCCAGCAGCTTGGATCCGGGGGCAGGCACTGAAGCTTTCTTT. Translating it yields CASSLDPGAGTEAFF.

The V call is TRBV5-6, the J call TRBJ2-5; perhaps TRBD2 as D (5 bases). V was pared by 2 bases and J by 13 bases, with 15 bases between. Germline assignment: CDR1 SGHDT and CDR2 YYEEEE. The CDR3 has 12 amino acids. The CDR3 sequence: CASSLPSGRLYF. The CDR3 DNA follows: TGTGCCAGCAGCTTACCAAGCGGTCGCCTGTACTTC.

This clone has at least ten counts. The chain has TRBV30 and TRBJ2-5; D assignment may be TRBD1 or TRBD2 (6 bases each). Trimming stripped 3 bases from V and 6 bases from J, with 23 bases between. This CDR3 contains 16 residues. Germline CDR1 and CDR2: GTSNPN and SVGIG (reference sequence). The CDR3 DNA reads TGTGCCTGGAGCGAGGGGGGAGCGTCCGGGTGGAAGACCCAGTACTTC. Translation gives CAWSEGGASGWKTQYF.

A note on this clone: This may stem from a read error, because a much larger clone lies one nucleotide away. The rearrangement uses TRBV5-5 and TRBJ1-1, with TRBD1 as a possible D gene (5 bases). The germline V gene has CDR1 SGHKS and CDR2 YYEKEE (reference sequence). V lost 3 bases, J lost 1 base, and 7 bases lay in between. CDR3 size: 13 residues. CDR3 protein: CASSWGTNTEAFF. The DNA of the CDR3 is TGTGCCAGCAGCTGGGGGACGAACACTGAAGCTTTCTTT.

The chain recombines TRBV4-2 with TRBJ2-2, with TRBD2 as a possible D gene (7 bases). This CDR3 is 18 amino acids long. Trimming stripped 2 bases from V and 5 bases from J, with 21 bases between. CDR1 is LGHNA and CDR2 is YNFKEQ in the germline V gene. CDR3 amino acids: CASSQKRDRGAGTGELFF. CDR3 sequence (DNA): TGTGCCAGCAGCCAAAAGAGAGATCGGGGGGCGGGTACCGGGGAGCTGTTTTTT.

V usage is TRBV7-2 and J usage is TRBJ2-7, with TRBD2 identical over 10 bases. Germline CDR1 SGHTA, CDR2 FQGNSA. J lost 4 bases, V lost 5 bases, and 5 bases had no gene match. The CDR3 sequence is 14 residues long. The CDR3 coding sequence is TGTGCCAGCAGCATTAGCGGGAGGATATACGAGCAGTACTTC. Translating it yields CASSISGRIYEQYF.

This chain connects TRBV5-7 to TRBJ2-7; TRBD2 matches 15 bases. Being an ORF, TRBV5-7 has a function that is uncertain. V shed 4 bases, J shed 7 bases, and the junction held 6 bases outside the gene matches. CDR3 length: 15 residues. CDR3 DNA: TGTGCCAGCAGCCTAGGGACTAGCGGGAGGTGGGAGCAGTACTTC. The encoded protein is CASSLGTSGRWEQYF.

The chain joins TRBV6-1 to TRBJ1-6; D unresolved. V lost 4 bases and J 7 bases, leaving 11 bases between the germline ends. This CDR3 is built from 14 residues. Looked up from germline, CDR1 is MNHNS and CDR2 is SASEGT. CDR3 coding DNA: TGTGCCAGCAGTGTGCTACAGCCAAATTCACCCCTCCACTTT. This sequence encodes CASSVLQPNSPLHF.

This chain joins TRBV27 and TRBJ2-1; 9 positions match TRBD2. This CDR3 contains 15 residues. The germline gives CDR1 MNHEY, CDR2 SMNVEV (reference sequence). The junction had 6 bases not matched to a gene; V was cut back by 6 bases and J by 3 bases. The CDR3 sequence is CASRQTSGDYNEQFF. CDR3 nucleotides: TGTGCCAGCAGGCAGACTAGCGGAGACTACAATGAGCAGTTCTTC.

This clone was detected once. Distinct nucleotide sequences in the sample also encode this CDR3. This sequence joins TRBV5-1 and TRBJ2-5; 12 nucleotides agree with TRBD2. Trimming cost V 2 bases and J 2 bases; bases outside gene matches: 1. This CDR3 comprises 15 residues. Germline V gene lookup returns CDR1 SGHRS and CDR2 YFSETQ. CDR3 in amino acids: CASSLLAGGQETQYF. The CDR3 coding sequence is TGCGCCAGCAGCTTACTAGCGGGGGGACAAGAGACCCAGTACTTC.

With regard to this clone: This specimen includes other DNA sequences encoding the same CDR3. The V call is TRBV25-1, the J call TRBJ1-4; 7 bases map to TRBD1. The CDR3 consists of 14 residues. Germline lookup yields CDR1 MGHDK and CDR2 SYGVNS. V trimming: 3 bases; J trimming: 5 bases; junction bases outside the gene matches: 3. The DNA for the CDR3 is TGTGCCAGCAGTGACCCAGGGGGGAATGAAAAACTGTTTTTT. Translated, it gives CASSDPGGNEKLFF.

Here the CDR3 DNA reads TGTGCCAGCAGCTTGGGCCTCTGGCCAGGTGGATACAATGAGCAGTTCTTC. Translating gives CASSLGLWPGGYNEQFF. The V and J genes are TRBV5-8 and TRBJ2-1; D is undetermined. The CDR3 spans 17 residues. Germline-derived CDR1 and CDR2 are SGHTS and YDEGEE. V lost 0 bases to trimming and J lost 4 bases, with 17 bases between them.

V is TRBV7-2 and J is TRBJ2-3; D is possibly TRBD2 (6 bases). Germline loops: CDR1 SGHTA, CDR2 FQGNSA. The V and J ends lost 2 bases and 0 bases respectively, with 12 bases between them. The CDR3 sequence is 16 residues long. The CDR3 region is CASSLTAGQSTDTQYF. The DNA for the CDR3 is TGTGCCAGCAGCTTAACGGCGGGGCAGAGCACAGATACGCAGTATTTT. The whole variable domain, filled in from reference TRBV7-2 and TRBJ2-3, reads GAGVSQSPSNKVTEKGKDVELRCDPISGHTALYWYRQSLGQGLEFLIYFQGNSAPDKSGLPSDRFSAERTGGSVSTLTIQRTQQEDSAVYLCASSLTAGQSTDTQYFGPGTRLTVL.

The rearrangement links TRBV29-1 to TRBJ1-1; D uncertain. The germline CDR1 and CDR2 sequences are SQVTM and ANQGSEA. The length of the CDR3 is 12 residues. Between the trimmed V and J ends, which lost 4 bases and 1 base, there was a span of 7 bases. CDR3 protein: CSVVQTNTEAFF. CDR3 sequence (DNA): TGCAGCGTTGTGCAGACGAACACTGAAGCTTTCTTT. Using reference TRBV29-1 and TRBJ1-1 for the parts outside the CDR3, the full variable domain is SAVISQKPSRDICQRGTSLTIQCQVDSQVTMMFWYRQQPGQSLTLIATANQGSEATYESGFVIDKFPISRPNLTFSTLTVSNMSPEDSSIYLCSVVQTNTEAFFGQGTRLTVV.

This clone occurred once. This chain uses TRBV19 with TRBJ2-1, with 11 bases lining up with TRBD2. The germline V gene encodes CDR1 LNHDA and CDR2 SQIVND (reference sequence). The length of the CDR3 is 14 residues. Unmatched junction bases numbered 3, after V lost 6 bases and J lost 5 bases. The CDR3 here is CASRPTSGDNEQFF. DNA for the CDR3: TGTGCCAGTAGACCGACTAGCGGGGACAATGAGCAGTTCTTC.

The chain is built from TRBV21-1 and TRBJ2-3; TRBD2 is the table's D call and was not checked against the DNA. TRBV21-1 represents a pseudogene. The CDR3 runs to 18 residues. The CDR3 reads CASSKAPQASGRGDTQYF. CDR3 DNA sequence: TGTGCCAGCAGCAAAGCGCCTCAGGCTAGCGGGAGGGGAGATACGCAGTATTTT.

The J gene is TRBJ2-7, the V gene TRBV27; 9 nucleotides align to TRBD1. This CDR3 spans 15 amino acids. Germline loops: CDR1 MNHEY, CDR2 SMNVEV (reference sequence). J lost 3 bases, V lost 6 bases, and 9 bases had no gene match. CDR3 DNA sequence: TGTGCCAGCAGCAATACCGGGACAGGGTTCTACGAGCAGTACTTC. Translating it yields CASSNTGTGFYEQYF.

V usage is TRBV28 and J usage is TRBJ2-2; D is possibly TRBD1 or TRBD2 (6 bases each). Looked up from germline, CDR1 is MDHEN and CDR2 is SYDVKM. Trimming shortened V by 7 bases and J by 4 bases, and 16 bases separated the two germline ends. This CDR3 is built from 15 residues. The CDR3 coding sequence is TGTGCCAGCATTTTTGGGGGGCCTGGCACCGGGGAGCTGTTTTTT. This sequence encodes CASIFGGPGTGELFF. Drawing the rest from reference TRBV28 and TRBJ2-2, the complete variable domain is DVKVTQSSRYLVKRTGEKVFLECVQDMDHENMFWYRQDPGLGLRLIYFSYDVKMKEKGDIPEGYSVSREKKERFSLILESASTNQTSMYLCASIFGGPGTGELFFGEGSRLTVL.